The source of this T cell receptor beta chain is a study of blood T cell repertoires in COVID-19. Across the study: Italy, Spain and the United States were the sources of the convalescent and acute COVID-19 samples. The analysed material was cDNA or gDNA that came from T cells, B-cell-depleted T cells, or PBMCs.

Germline CDR1 is LNHDA and CDR2 is SQIVND (reference sequence). The V and J ends lost 3 bases and 4 bases, in that order; junction bases with no gene match: 6. The CDR3 spans 15 residues. Original data processing: By means of reference gene primer amplification, nucleated cell counts were estimated. The table came from immunoSEQ multiplex PCR; TCRdb's copy has only in-frame clones and leaves some out. That table gives V, J and clone size, and the DNA gave D and trimming. Among under 300,000 clones listed, 60% to 75% were seen once. V is TRBV19 and J is TRBJ2-4, with 7 bases lining up with TRBD1. This clonotype was obtained from a woman at least 80 years old with acute or convalescent COVID-19. The sample was peripheral blood. CDR3 in amino acids: CASSIPGTAKNIQYF. Here the CDR3 DNA reads TGTGCCAGTAGTATTCCCGGGACAGCAAAAAACATTCAGTACTTC.